This T cell receptor beta chain was found in a study of blood T cell repertoires in COVID-19. Study information: The United States, Italy and Spain supplied acute and convalescent COVID-19 samples. In each case, the material was cDNA or gDNA derived from T cells, B-cell-depleted T cells, or PBMCs.

Recruited during active infection, patients (from Seattle) were subsequently followed longitudinally. CDR3 size: 13 residues. Germline-derived CDR1 and CDR2 are SSHAT and FNYEAQ (reference sequence). Trimming stripped 6 bases from V and 5 bases from J, with 10 bases between. Under the authors' procedure: Nucleated cell counts were estimated from reference gene primer amplification. Assay used: immunoSEQ multiplex PCR; TCRdb lists only in-frame clones, some missing. The DNA was the basis for D and trimming; V, J and clone size are from that table. The data contain about 350,000 clones, about 92% of them singletons.

Sequenced sample: peripheral blood. V gene TRBV7-7 combines with J gene TRBJ2-2; D may be TRBD1 (6 bases). The source of this sequence is a woman aged 55-69 years with COVID-19, enrolled during active disease. The chain's CDR3 is CASREGGTGELFF. The CDR3 nucleotides read TGTGCCAGCAGGGAAGGGGGAACCGGGGAGCTGTTTTTT.